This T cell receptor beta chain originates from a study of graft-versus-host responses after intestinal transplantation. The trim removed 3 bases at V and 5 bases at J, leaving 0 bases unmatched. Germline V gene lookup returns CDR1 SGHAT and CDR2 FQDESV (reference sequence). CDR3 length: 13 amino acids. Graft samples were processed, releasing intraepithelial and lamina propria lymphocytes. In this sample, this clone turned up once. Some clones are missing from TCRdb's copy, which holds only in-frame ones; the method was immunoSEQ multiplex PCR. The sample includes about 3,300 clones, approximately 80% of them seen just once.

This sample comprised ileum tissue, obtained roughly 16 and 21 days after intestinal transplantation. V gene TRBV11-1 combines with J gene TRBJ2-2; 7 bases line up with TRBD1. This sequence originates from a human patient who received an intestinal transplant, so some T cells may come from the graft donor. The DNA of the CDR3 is TGTGCCAGCAGCTTGACAGGGACCGGGGAGCTGTTTTTT. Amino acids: CASSLTGTGELFF.